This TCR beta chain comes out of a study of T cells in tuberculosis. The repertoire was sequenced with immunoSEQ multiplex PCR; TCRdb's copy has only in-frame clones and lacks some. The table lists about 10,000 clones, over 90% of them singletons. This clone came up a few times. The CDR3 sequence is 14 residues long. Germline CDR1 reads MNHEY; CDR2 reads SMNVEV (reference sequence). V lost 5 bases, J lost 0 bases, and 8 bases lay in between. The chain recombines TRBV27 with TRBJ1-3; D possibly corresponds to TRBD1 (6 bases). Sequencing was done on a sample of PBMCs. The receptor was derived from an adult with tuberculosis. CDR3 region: CASSQGNSGNTIYF. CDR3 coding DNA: TGTGCCAGCAGTCAGGGGAACTCTGGAAACACCATATATTTT.